This T cell receptor (beta chain) was profiled in a study of OX40 agonist ivuxolimab in advanced cancers. The overall study: Patients with hepatocellular carcinoma, melanoma, renal cell or head and neck cancer made up the dose-escalation patients.

Regarding the study as a whole: Expanded clones were, on average, more numerous in CD8+ T cells than in CD4+. Normalized T-cell clonal expansion was also low in a subset of nonresponders. Within 6 weeks, CD4+ and CD8+ blood T cells expanded clonally at 0.1 to 3.0 mg/kg.

The repertoire was sequenced with immunoSEQ multiplex PCR; TCRdb's copy has only in-frame clones and lacks some. The sample contains about 69,000 clones, approximately 92% of which appear only once. As to this clone: Antigen specificity is unknown.

The J segment lost 5 bases and the V segment lost 2 bases, leaving 8 bases of the junction unmatched. CDR1 SGHNT and CDR2 YYREEE come from the germline V gene (reference sequence). The CDR3 runs to 15 residues. Material: CD4+ or CD8+ T cells sorted from blood, obtained in a trial of the OX40 agonist ivuxolimab. V gene TRBV5-4 combines with J gene TRBJ1-1, with 8 bases fitting TRBD1. The TCR comes from an adult with an advanced solid tumor such as melanoma, head and neck, liver or kidney cancer. In nucleotides, the CDR3 is TGTGCCAGCAGCTTCCAGGGGGCGATTGGGACTGAAGCTTTCTTT. This gives the protein CASSFQGAIGTEAFF.